This T cell receptor (beta chain) was sequenced during a study of blood T cell repertoires in COVID-19. Across the study: The cDNA or gDNA used as material had been derived from T cells, B-cell-depleted T cells, or PBMCs.

Libraries were prepared by immunoSEQ multiplex PCR; TCRdb keeps only in-frame clonotypes and omits some of them. The table lists around 340,000 clones, approximately 86% of them singletons, with about 4.2% in the top ten. With V trimmed by 7 bases and J by 2 bases, 11 bases remained unmatched. In germline, CDR1 is MNHEY, CDR2 SVGEGT. The CDR3 extends over 16 amino acids. This chain links TRBV6-2 or TRBV6-3 with TRBJ2-3, with 8 nucleotides matching TRBD1. Material for sequencing was PBMCs or T cells enriched from blood (not recorded which). This clonotype was obtained from a woman between 40 and 55 years old with acute COVID-19. This chain's CDR3 is CASTPLPGQDTDTQYF. The CDR3 DNA follows: TGTGCCAGCACCCCACTCCCGGGACAGGACACAGATACGCAGTATTTT.